The clone carrying this T cell receptor (beta chain) was picked up many times. The sample is drawn from a study of neurological immune-mediated disorders. One entry per CDR3 protein, called by TCRdb with MiXCR from the 5' RACE reads. The table lists roughly 32,000 distinct CDR3 sequences, 3.5% to 4% of them singletons. The sequencing sample was made of PBMCs. The TCR was taken from a man between 25 and 39 years old with multiple sclerosis.

The CDR3 DNA is TGCGCCAGCAGCTTGGCTTATAGTAGCGGGGTCTCCAGCACAGATACGCAGTATTTT. Protein product: CASSLAYSSGVSSTDTQYF. This chain uses TRBV5-1 with TRBJ2-3, with TRBD2 matching 8 bases. Looked up from germline, CDR1 is SGHRS and CDR2 is YFSETQ. Trimming at V came to 0 bases and at J to 0 bases, leaving 12 bases not matched to a gene. The CDR3 length is 19 residues.